This T cell receptor beta chain originates from a study of blood T cell repertoires in COVID-19. Across the study: T cells, B-cell-depleted T cells, or PBMCs provided the cDNA or gDNA that served as material.

Produced via immunoSEQ multiplex PCR; TCRdb's table is partial and in-frame only. The table has some 150,000 clones, roughly 85% seen once. Germline V gene lookup returns CDR1 SGDLS and CDR2 YYNGEE. The CDR3 is 16 amino acids. V shed 3 bases, J shed 2 bases, and the junction held 7 bases outside the gene matches. The sequence was obtained from a man aged 35 to 55 with acute or convalescent COVID-19. The rearrangement joins TRBV9 to TRBJ2-5, with 10 bases aligning to TRBD1. Material: peripheral blood. The CDR3 DNA follows: TGTGCCAGCAGCGCGCGGACAGGGGGATGGCAAGAGACCCAGTACTTC. This sequence encodes CASSARTGGWQETQYF.